The clone carrying this T cell receptor (beta chain) was seen just once. Its antigen is unknown. Using a J-beta primer mix together with a sample-barcoded 5' primer, a second PCR was run for about 7 to 12 cycles. TCRdb independently ran MiXCR on the 5' RACE reads; one entry per CDR3 protein. This table has 2 million or so distinct CDR3 sequences, less than 50% appearing once. Researchers isolated at least 6 million PBMCs per sample. The sample belongs to a study of blood T cells in healthy people across ages. General study points: Significant beta diversity loss was already apparent by age roughly 43, declining roughly linearly. A strong correlation between TCR beta diversity and naive T cell percentage was seen.

The CDR3 extends over 13 amino acids. Germline assignment: CDR1 DFQATT and CDR2 SNEGSKA (reference sequence). This TCR came from a middle-aged woman in good health. The rearrangement links TRBV20-1 to TRBJ2-1; TRBD1 agrees at 7 bases. The material sequenced was blood. In DNA form, the CDR3 reads TGCAGCTTTACAGGGGAACGGTACAATGAGCAGTTCTTC. Residues: CSFTGERYNEQFF.